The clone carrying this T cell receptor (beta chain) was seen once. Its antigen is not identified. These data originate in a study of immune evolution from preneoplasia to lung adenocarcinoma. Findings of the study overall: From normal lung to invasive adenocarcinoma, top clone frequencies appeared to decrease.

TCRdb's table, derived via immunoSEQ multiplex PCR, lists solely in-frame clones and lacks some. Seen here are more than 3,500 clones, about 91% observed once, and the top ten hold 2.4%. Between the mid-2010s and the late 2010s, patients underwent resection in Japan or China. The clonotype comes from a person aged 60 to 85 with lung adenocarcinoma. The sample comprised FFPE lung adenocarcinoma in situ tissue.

CDR3 in DNA: TGTGCCAGCAGTTCGGCTGAATTCGGGAGGAGGTCGGGGCAGTACTTC. This gives the protein CASSSAEFGRRSGQYF. The V and J genes are TRBV27 and TRBJ2-7, with 7 bases that match TRBD2. The germline gives CDR1 MNHEY, CDR2 SMNVEV (reference sequence). Trimming at V came to 4 bases and at J to 9 bases, leaving 18 bases not matched to a gene. CDR3 length: 16 residues.